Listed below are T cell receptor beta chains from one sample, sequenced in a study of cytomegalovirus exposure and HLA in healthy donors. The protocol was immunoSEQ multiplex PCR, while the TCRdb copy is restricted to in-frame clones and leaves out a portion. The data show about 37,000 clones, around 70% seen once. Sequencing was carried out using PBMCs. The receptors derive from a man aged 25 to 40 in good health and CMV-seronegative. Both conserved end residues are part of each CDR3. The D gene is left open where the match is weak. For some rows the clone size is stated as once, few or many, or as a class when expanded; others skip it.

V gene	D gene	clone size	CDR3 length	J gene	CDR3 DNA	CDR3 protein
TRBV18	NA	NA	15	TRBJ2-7	TGTGCCAGCTCACTAACGCGGCAGGGGTTACACGAGCAGTACTTC	CASSLTRQGLHEQYF
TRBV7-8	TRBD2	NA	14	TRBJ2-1	TGTGCCAGCAGCCCTAGGGAGGGTTTGGGTGAGCAGTTCTTC	CASSPREGLGEQFF
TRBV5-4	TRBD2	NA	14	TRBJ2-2	TGTGCCAGCAGCTCCGTAGGGAGGGCCGGGGAGCTGTTTTTT	CASSSVGRAGELFF
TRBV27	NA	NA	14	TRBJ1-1	TGTGCCAGCAGCAGGGATGATCGGAACACTGAAGCTTTCTTT	CASSRDDRNTEAFF
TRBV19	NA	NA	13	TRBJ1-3	TGTGCCAGTCAGCGGAGCCCTGGAAACACCATATATTTT	CASQRSPGNTIYF
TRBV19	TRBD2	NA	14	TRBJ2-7	TGTGCCAGTAGTGTCGCGGGGGGCGCGTACGAGCAGTACTTC	CASSVAGGAYEQYF
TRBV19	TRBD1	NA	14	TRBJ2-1	TGTGCCAGTAGTATCGGGACAGGGCGTAATGAGCAGTTCTTC	CASSIGTGRNEQFF
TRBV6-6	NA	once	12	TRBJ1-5	TGTGCCAGCAGTTACCTAAATCAGCCCCAGCATTTT	CASSYLNQPQHF
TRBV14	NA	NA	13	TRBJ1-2	TGTGCCAGCAGCCATCAGGACAGCTATGGCTACACCTTC	CASSHQDSYGYTF
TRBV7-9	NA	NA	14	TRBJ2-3	TGTGCCAGCAGCTTCTCCGGGATCACAGATACGCAGTATTTT	CASSFSGITDTQYF
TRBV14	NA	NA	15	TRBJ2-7	TGTGCCAGCAGCTCTCCCGGGACTGGCTCCTACGAGCAGTACTTC	CASSSPGTGSYEQYF
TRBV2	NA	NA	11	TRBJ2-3	TGTGCCACAGTTCTCACAGATACGCAGTATTTT	CATVLTDTQYF
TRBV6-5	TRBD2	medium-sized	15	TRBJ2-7	TGTGCCAGCAGCAGACTAGCAGGAACTACCTACGAGCAGTACTTC	CASSRLAGTTYEQYF
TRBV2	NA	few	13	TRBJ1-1	TGTGCCAGCAGTGCCGACTGGAACACTGAAGCTTTCTTT	CASSADWNTEAFF
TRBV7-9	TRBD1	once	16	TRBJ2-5	TGTGCCAGCAGTCGTTCACCGGGACAGGGGGCGGGGGAGCAGTACTTC	CASSRSPGQGAGEQYF
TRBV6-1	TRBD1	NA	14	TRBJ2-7	TGTGCCAGCAGTTCCGGGACAGGGACCCACGAGCAGTACTTC	CASSSGTGTHEQYF
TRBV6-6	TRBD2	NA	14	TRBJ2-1	TGTGCCAGCAGTTACCCCGGGAGGGACAATGAGCAGTTCTTC	CASSYPGRDNEQFF
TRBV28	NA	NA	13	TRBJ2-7	TGTGCCAGCAGTTTAACTAGTGCCTACGAGCAGTACTTC	CASSLTSAYEQYF
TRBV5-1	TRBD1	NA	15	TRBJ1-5	TGCGCCAGCAGCCCAGGGACAGGGGGCTATCAGCCCCAGCATTTT	CASSPGTGGYQPQHF
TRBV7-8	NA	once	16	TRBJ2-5	TGTGCCAGCAGCTTGGTTGGCCTCTCGTACCAAGAGACCCAGTACTTC	CASSLVGLSYQETQYF
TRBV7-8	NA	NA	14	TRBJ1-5	TGTGCCAGCAGCTTACCCGATAGTTGGCAGCCCCAGCATTTT	CASSLPDSWQPQHF
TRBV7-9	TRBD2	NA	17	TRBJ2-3	TGTTCCAGCAGCTTAGGTGGGACTAGCGGGGGCACAGATACGCAGTATTTT	CSSSLGGTSGGTDTQYF
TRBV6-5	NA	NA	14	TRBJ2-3	TGTGCCAGCAGTCCTGCTCAGGACACAGATACGCAGTATTTT	CASSPAQDTDTQYF